This T cell receptor (beta chain) was sequenced in a study of blood T cell repertoires in COVID-19. Study in general: Samples taken during acute and convalescent COVID-19 were collected in the United States, Italy and Spain.

Participants spanned ages about 18 to 100 years and resided in 20 to 30 US areas. Clinical history reported by participants formed the basis on which cohorts were assigned. Donors in Cohort 3 who had recovered were those with two negative PCRs, healthcare professional clearance, or resolution of their symptoms. Using immunoSEQ multiplex PCR, the repertoire was profiled, and TCRdb retains in-frame clones only, with some absent. The sample holds 150,000 or so clones, about 80% seen once. There are 14 residues in the CDR3. Germline-derived CDR1 and CDR2 are MNHEY and SVGAGI. Unmatched junction bases numbered 5, after V lost 8 bases and J lost 0 bases.

This chain connects TRBV6-5 to TRBJ2-7, with 9 positions matching TRBD1. This sequence was found in a woman in her 50s who had recovered from COVID-19. The sequenced sample was PBMCs or T cells enriched from blood (not recorded which). The CDR3 sequence is CASHRDRVSYEQYF. As DNA, the CDR3 is TGTGCCAGCCACCGGGACAGGGTCTCCTACGAGCAGTACTTC.